Each of the 19 T cell receptor beta chains below was sequenced from the same sample in a study of CD8 T cells in Susac syndrome. The authors reverse transcribed 0.5 to 1 ug RNA with random hexamers. TCRdb processed the immunoSEQ multiplex PCR reads anew with MiXCR; each CDR3 protein has one entry. The data contain 100,000 to 150,000 distinct CDR3 sequences, about 92% of them singletons. Sequenced material: CD4+ T cells from PBMCs. All receptors derive from a human donor with multiple sclerosis.

V and J are TRBV5-4 and TRBJ2-2, with TRBD2 matching 7 bases. J lost 2 bases, V lost 2 bases, and 3 bases had no gene match. The CDR3 length is 15 residues. Germline assignment: CDR1 SGHNT and CDR2 YYREEE (reference sequence). CDR3 amino acids: CASSFGRSNTGELFF. The CDR3 DNA reads TGTGCCAGCAGCTTCGGGAGGTCAAACACCGGGGAGCTGTTTTTT.

The chain recombines TRBV5-1 with TRBJ1-6, with D maybe TRBD1 (6 bases). CDR3 length equals 15 residues. Germline V gene lookup returns CDR1 SGHRS and CDR2 YFSETQ. V was pared by 7 bases and J by 5 bases, with 16 bases between. The CDR3 DNA reads TGCGCCAGCTCACCCTACAGGGAAAATAATTCACCCCTCCACTTT. As protein: CASSPYRENNSPLHF.

The chain combines TRBV30 with TRBJ1-4; no firm D call. The CDR3 has 12 amino acids. The V gene lost 3 bases and the J gene lost 8 bases, with 10 bases spanning the gap. CDR1 GTSNPN and CDR2 SVGIG come from the germline V gene (reference sequence). Here the CDR3 reads CAWRPAGEKLFF. CDR3 nucleotides: TGTGCCTGGAGACCAGCAGGAGAAAAACTGTTTTTT.

The chain is built from TRBV15 and TRBJ1-2; D gene unclear. CDR3 length equals 14 residues. Between the trimmed V and J ends, which lost 1 base and 6 bases, there was a span of 12 bases. In germline, CDR1 is LNHNV, CDR2 YYDKDF (reference sequence). CDR3 protein: CATSRGRASHGYTF. Written as DNA, the CDR3 is TGTGCCACCAGCAGAGGTCGGGCTTCCCATGGCTACACCTTC.

This chain uses TRBV9 with TRBJ2-6; no reliable D call. The germline CDR1 and CDR2 sequences are SGDLS and YYNGEE. This CDR3 is 15 amino acids long. The V gene lost 4 bases and the J gene lost 0 bases, with 8 bases spanning the gap. The CDR3 loop is CASSLADSGANVLTF. The CDR3 region has the DNA TGTGCCAGCAGCCTTGCCGACTCTGGGGCCAACGTCCTGACTTTC.

The rearrangement joins TRBV20-1 to TRBJ1-4; D is undetermined. Germline V gene lookup returns CDR1 DFQATT and CDR2 SNEGSKA (reference sequence). The CDR3 is 15 residues long. V was shortened by 5 bases and J by 6 bases, with 19 bases between the two germline ends. CDR3 residues: CSAADPRSSDEKLFF. As DNA, the CDR3 is TGCAGTGCTGCAGATCCCCGGAGTAGTGATGAAAAACTGTTTTTT.

V and J are TRBV7-3 and TRBJ2-6; D is unclear. Trimming removed 5 bases at V and 0 bases at J, with 5 bases between. The germline gives CDR1 SGHTA, CDR2 FQGTGA. This CDR3 is built from 14 residues. CDR3 sequence (DNA): TGTGCCAGCAGCCCGAACTCTGGGGCCAACGTCCTGACTTTC. This sequence encodes CASSPNSGANVLTF.

Details on this clonotype: One end of the junction is discordant with germline, which a read error may explain. J is TRBJ2-2 and V is TRBV5-1; maybe TRBD1 (6 bases). The CDR3 sequence is 14 residues long. In germline, CDR1 is SGHRS, CDR2 YFSETQ. In DNA, the CDR3 is TGCGCCAGCACCTTGACAGGTTCCACCGGGGAGCTGTTTTTT. It translates to CASTLTGSTGELFF.

This clonotype was detected once. V gene TRBV3-1 combines with J gene TRBJ1-6, with a possible D match to TRBD1 (5 bases). CDR3 length: 16 residues. The germline CDR1 and CDR2 sequences are LGHDT and YNNKEL (reference sequence). V lost 5 bases, J lost 4 bases, and 15 bases lay in between. CDR3 loop: CASSYRGLIYNSPLHF. The CDR3 coding sequence is TGTGCCAGCAGCTATAGGGGACTGATATATAATTCACCCCTCCACTTT.

The genes are TRBV5-1 and TRBJ1-1; maybe TRBD1 (5 bases). V was trimmed by 6 bases and J by 4 bases, leaving 16 bases between them. From germline, CDR1 is SGHRS and CDR2 YFSETQ. The CDR3 runs to 14 residues. The CDR3 DNA sequence: TGCGCCAGCACCGCAGGAGGACAACTCACTGAAGCTTTCTTT. Protein: CASTAGGQLTEAFF.

The chain combines TRBV12-3 or TRBV12-4 with TRBJ1-1; 8 bases are a match to TRBD1. V dropped 3 bases and J dropped 4; count of bases not matched to a gene: 7. This CDR3 is built from 15 residues. This CDR3 is CASSFSGQGFTEAFF. CDR3 in DNA: TGTGCCAGCAGTTTCTCCGGACAGGGTTTCACTGAAGCTTTCTTT.

The J gene is TRBJ1-1, the V gene TRBV19; D unresolved. V lost 3 bases, J lost 5 bases, and 13 bases lay in between. The CDR3 is 14 amino acids. The germline gives CDR1 LNHDA, CDR2 SQIVND (reference sequence). DNA for the CDR3: TGTGCCAGTAGTATCCCCAGAAGAGAAACTGAAGCTTTCTTT. Translating gives CASSIPRRETEAFF.

V and J are TRBV20-1 and TRBJ2-3; 8 bases match TRBD1. This CDR3 region has 13 residues. Germline CDR1 reads DFQATT; CDR2 reads SNEGSKA (reference sequence). Trimming took 5 bases from V and 1 from J; bases not matched to a gene: 2. The CDR3 protein is CSAPTGGTDTQYF. In DNA, the CDR3 is TGCAGTGCTCCGACAGGGGGCACAGATACGCAGTATTTT.

The CDR3 DNA reads as TGTGCCAGTCGAAGCGGGGGGGGTGCAGATACGCAGTATTTT. This codes for CASRSGGGADTQYF. The chain has TRBV19 and TRBJ2-3, with 10 positions matching TRBD2. CDR1 and CDR2 (germline): LNHDA, SQIVND (reference sequence). The J segment lost 4 bases and the V segment lost 8 bases, leaving 6 bases of the junction unmatched. The CDR3 runs 14 residues.

This chain connects TRBV7-9 to TRBJ2-2, with 8 bases aligning to TRBD2. Germline V gives CDR1 SEHNR, CDR2 FQNEAQ (reference sequence). The trim removed 5 bases at V and 6 bases at J, leaving 8 bases unmatched. The CDR3 runs to 15 residues. This CDR3 is CASSGSSGGSGELFF. CDR3 DNA sequence: TGTGCCAGCAGCGGATCCAGCGGGGGATCCGGGGAGCTGTTTTTT.

V and J are TRBV23-1 and TRBJ2-7, with a weak D call TRBD1 (7 bases). TRBV23-1 falls under the ORF class, with uncertain function. Trimming cost V 7 bases and J 1 base, with 17 bases left between them. This CDR3 has 15 residues. The CDR3 sequence: CASNPRRDRSYEQYF. The CDR3 DNA reads TGCGCCAGCAACCCGAGGCGGGACAGATCCTACGAGCAGTACTTC.

This chain joins TRBV12-3 or TRBV12-4 and TRBJ2-3; D possibly corresponds to TRBD2 (6 bases). Between the trimmed V and J ends, which lost 3 bases and 0 bases, there was a span of 13 bases. The CDR3 totals 16 residues. In nucleotides, the CDR3 is TGTGCCAGCAGTTTGGATGGGGACTCAAGCACAGATACGCAGTATTTT. As protein: CASSLDGDSSTDTQYF.

The chain carries TRBV5-1 and TRBJ2-7; 7 bases line up with TRBD2. Germline V gene sequence: CDR1 SGHRS, CDR2 YFSETQ. Trimming at V came to 2 bases and at J to 1 base, leaving 6 bases not matched to a gene. The CDR3 totals 15 residues. The CDR3 protein is CASSLSGVRSYEQYF. DNA of the CDR3: TGCGCCAGCAGCTTAAGCGGGGTACGATCCTACGAGCAGTACTTC.

In its sample, this clonotype was seen once. This chain joins TRBV9 and TRBJ2-1; tentatively, D is TRBD2 (5 bases). The V and J ends lost 4 bases and 0 bases respectively, with 17 bases between them. Germline V gene sequence: CDR1 SGDLS, CDR2 YYNGEE. CDR3 size: 17 residues. CDR3 nucleotides: TGTGCCAGCAGCTCCCCGAGGAATGGGAGCTCCTACAATGAGCAGTTCTTC. Translated, it gives CASSSPRNGSSYNEQFF.